Listed below are T cell receptor beta chains from one sample, sequenced in a study of blood T cell repertoires in COVID-19. Profiling relied on immunoSEQ multiplex PCR, and the TCRdb table lists in-frame clones only, not all of them. This sample has under 250,000 clones, with approximately 85% found just once. The sequencing input was PBMCs or T cells enriched from blood (not recorded which). These receptors originate from a woman in her 50s with acute COVID-19. CDR3s include the opening cysteine and the closing phenylalanine or tryptophan. The D gene is left open where the match is weak. Expanded clones get a size class; other rows say once, few or many, or leave the size out.

clone_size d_call j_call v_call cdr3_nt cdr3_aa
NA TRBD2 TRBJ2-1 TRBV7-3 TGTGCCAGCAGCTTCGCGGGGGTCAGTAGCTCCTACAATGAGCAGTTCTTC CASSFAGVSSSYNEQFF
NA NA TRBJ2-2 TRBV10-3 TGTGCCATCGGAAGGGGCGTGAGTGGCGGGGAGCTGTTTTTT CAIGRGVSGGELFF
NA TRBD1 TRBJ2-7 TRBV7-2 TGTGCCAGCAGAAAACCGGGACAGGGGTCCTACGAGCAGTACTTC CASRKPGQGSYEQYF
once NA TRBJ2-3 TRBV19 TGTGCCAGTAGTATAATTAGCAGAGGAACAGATACGCAGTATTTT CASSIISRGTDTQYF
NA TRBD1 TRBJ1-6 TRBV7-9 TGTGCCAGCACACGGGACAGAAATAATTCACCCCTCCACTTT CASTRDRNNSPLHF
NA NA TRBJ2-3 TRBV5-4 TGTGCCAGCAGCCTGACAGGAAGCACAGATACGCAGTATTTT CASSLTGSTDTQYF
NA TRBD2 TRBJ2-2 TRBV11-2 TGTGCCAGCAGCTTAATAGCGGGGGACGGGGAGCTGTTTTTT CASSLIAGDGELFF
NA TRBD1 TRBJ2-5 TRBV29-1 TGCAGCGTCCGCCCGACAGGGGTGACAGAGACCCAGTACTTC CSVRPTGVTETQYF
once TRBD2 TRBJ2-1 TRBV30 TGTGCCTGGAGGCTAGCGGGGGGGCCGTACAATGAGCAGTTCTTC CAWRLAGGPYNEQFF
NA TRBD2 TRBJ2-2 TRBV25-1 TGTGCCAGCAGTGATCCTAGCGGGGGGACCGGGGAGCTGTTTTTT CASSDPSGGTGELFF
NA NA TRBJ2-5 TRBV28 TGTGCCAGCAGTCTTCCGGGACAAGAGACCCAGTACTTC CASSLPGQETQYF
NA TRBD1 TRBJ2-2 TRBV10-3 TGTGCCATCAGGCCGGGACAGGCCACCGGGGAGCTGTTTTTT CAIRPGQATGELFF
NA TRBD1 TRBJ1-2 TRBV4-3 TGCGCCAGCAGCCAAGACCCCCCCCGGACAGGGGGCGAATTCCACTATGGCTACACCTTC CASSQDPPRTGGEFHYGYTF
NA TRBD1 TRBJ1-1 TRBV6-2/TRBV6-3 TGTGCCAGCAGTTACGGATGGGACAGGGGGGTTGAAGCTTTCTTT CASSYGWDRGVEAFF
NA TRBD1 TRBJ1-5 TRBV7-2 TGTGCCAGCAGCAAGGACAGGGCCAATCAGCCCCAGCATTTT CASSKDRANQPQHF
NA TRBD2 TRBJ2-7 TRBV14 TGTGCCAGCAGCCGTTCGGCGGGGGGCGCCTACGAGCAGTACTTC CASSRSAGGAYEQYF
NA TRBD2 TRBJ2-2 TRBV29-1 TGCAGCGTTGGGACTAGGGTTAACACCGGGGAGCTGTTTTTT CSVGTRVNTGELFF
NA NA TRBJ1-5 TRBV10-2 TGCGCCAGCAGTGACATTCCCCTCTCAGCCCAGCATTTT CASSDIPLSAQHF
NA NA TRBJ1-5 TRBV4-3 TGCGCCAGCAGCCAAGATGCGCGTCAGCCCCAGCATTTT CASSQDARQPQHF
NA NA TRBJ2-1 TRBV7-3 TGTGCCAGCAGCTTAAATCGGGGTTTGGTCTATGAGCAGTTCTTC CASSLNRGLVYEQFF
NA NA TRBJ1-6 TRBV12-3/TRBV12-4 TGTGCCAGCAGTTTTGCCAGATCACCCCTCCACTTT CASSFARSPLHF
few TRBD1 TRBJ1-5 TRBV7-6 TGTGCCAGCAGCTTAGCGGCGGGCCAGGGGGGAGATCAGCCCCAGCATTTT CASSLAAGQGGDQPQHF
NA TRBD1 TRBJ1-3 TRBV13 TGTGCCAGCAGCTTAGGGACAGGGGGAAACACCATATATTTT CASSLGTGGNTIYF
NA TRBD1 TRBJ2-2 TRBV2 TGTGCCAGCAGTACAGGGGTGGACACCGGGGAGCTGTTTTTT CASSTGVDTGELFF
NA NA TRBJ2-1 TRBV5-6 TGTGCCAGCAGCATTACCTACAATGAGCAGTTCTTC CASSITYNEQFF
NA NA TRBJ1-2 TRBV5-1 TGCGCCAGCAGCCCGGGGTCGGCGTCTAACTATGGCTACACCTTC CASSPGSASNYGYTF
once NA TRBJ2-1 TRBV7-9 TGTGCCAGCAGCGTTGACACGGAGCAGTTCTTC CASSVDTEQFF
NA TRBD1 TRBJ1-5 TRBV18 TGTGCCAGCTCACCAGAGACAGGGCTTAATCAGCCCCAGCATTTT CASSPETGLNQPQHF
NA NA TRBJ1-2 TRBV6-1 TGTGCCAGCAGTGAAGAGGGAAGGACAGCCCTTTATGGCTACACCTTC CASSEEGRTALYGYTF
NA NA TRBJ1-1 TRBV5-4 TGTGCCAGCAGCTTGATGGGGGGTGGAACTGAAGCTTTCTTT CASSLMGGGTEAFF
NA NA TRBJ1-1 TRBV11-1 TGTGCCAGCAGCTTAGTCGGGGTGCTGCACACTGAAGCTTTCTTT CASSLVGVLHTEAFF
NA NA TRBJ1-3 TRBV19 TGTGCCAGTAGTGTCGGAGCGTCGTCTGGAAACACCATATATTTT CASSVGASSGNTIYF
NA NA TRBJ1-2 TRBV6-2/TRBV6-3 TGTGCCAGCAGTGACGGAGCTAACTATGGCTACACCTTC CASSDGANYGYTF
NA NA TRBJ2-5 TRBV20-1 TGCAGTGCTAGTTCGACTTCACAAGAGACCCAGTACTTC CSASSTSQETQYF
NA NA TRBJ2-1 TRBV9 TGTGCCAGCAGCGTAGGGAGTTACAATGAGCAGTTCTTC CASSVGSYNEQFF
once TRBD1 TRBJ1-1 TRBV7-6 TGTGCCAGCAGCAGGGGGCAACGAACTGAAGCTTTCTTT CASSRGQRTEAFF
NA TRBD2 TRBJ2-1 TRBV7-8 TGTGCCAGCAGCTTAGAGGAGGGAGCGGGGTGGAATGAGCAGTTCTTC CASSLEEGAGWNEQFF
many TRBD1 TRBJ2-7 TRBV13 TGTGCCAGCAGCAGACAGGGGACGAGGAACGAGCAGTACTTC CASSRQGTRNEQYF
NA NA TRBJ1-2 TRBV2 TGTGCCAGCAGTGAAAGCGGGAACCATGGCTACACCTTC CASSESGNHGYTF
NA NA TRBJ1-4 TRBV11-2 TGTGCCAGCAGCCAAGTCCGAGGGGGTGGACTGTTTTTT CASSQVRGGGLFF
NA TRBD1 TRBJ1-2 TRBV9 TGTGCCAGCAGCGTATCAGGGGGAGTTAGGGGCTACACCTTC CASSVSGGVRGYTF
NA NA TRBJ1-1 TRBV11-2 TGTGCCAGCAGCTTAGGCGACCTGTACGGGACTTTCTTT CASSLGDLYGTFF
NA NA TRBJ2-7 TRBV18 TGTGCCAGCTCTCGACAGTACGAGCAGTACTTC CASSRQYEQYF
many TRBD2 TRBJ2-3 TRBV19 TGTGCCAGTAGCCGGACTAGCGGGGGGGCTATAGATACGCAGTATTTT CASSRTSGGAIDTQYF
few NA TRBJ2-5 TRBV21-1 TGTGCCAGCAGCAAAAGAAGTCGGAGGGAAGAGACCCAGTACTTC CASSKRSRREETQYF
NA NA TRBJ2-3 TRBV11-3 TGTGCCAGCAGCATGGGCGTGGCTAGCACAGATACGCAGTATTTT CASSMGVASTDTQYF
NA NA TRBJ1-3 TRBV5-1 TGCGCCAGCAGGACCCAGGGGCCTGGAAACACCATATATTTT CASRTQGPGNTIYF
NA NA TRBJ1-4 TRBV5-1 TGCGCCAGCAGCTTGGGGTCGGGTAATGAAAAACTGTTTTTT CASSLGSGNEKLFF
NA NA TRBJ2-7 TRBV30 TGTGCCTGTGATGTTTCGGCAGGGTACGAGCAGTACTTC CACDVSAGYEQYF
NA NA TRBJ1-4 TRBV19 TGTGCCAGTAGCCCGATCGGGGGGGAGAATGAAAAACTGTTTTTT CASSPIGGENEKLFF
NA NA TRBJ1-2 TRBV5-1 TGCGCCAGCAGCTTGTCGGTGGGCACAGTGGATGGCTACACCTTC CASSLSVGTVDGYTF
NA TRBD1 TRBJ1-5 TRBV27 TGTGCCAGCAGTAAGGACAGGGGAGAGCCCCAGCATTTT CASSKDRGEPQHF
NA NA TRBJ2-2 TRBV19 TGTGCCAGTAGTTCCCAGGGGACCACCGGGGAGCTGTTTTTT CASSSQGTTGELFF
NA TRBD1 TRBJ1-3 TRBV5-1 TGCGCCAGCAGCTTAGCGGCCGGGACAGGGAACTCTGGAAACACCATATATTTT CASSLAAGTGNSGNTIYF
NA NA TRBJ1-2 TRBV7-9 TGTGCCAGCAGCTTAAACGGGGAAGGGTACACCTTC CASSLNGEGYTF
NA TRBD1 TRBJ1-2 TRBV5-1 TGCGCCAGCAGCTTGGCCGAAGGACAGGGACTCACCTATGGCTACACCTTC CASSLAEGQGLTYGYTF
few TRBD1 TRBJ1-2 TRBV4-3 TGCGCCAGCAGCCGGTTCACAGGGGATTGGTATGGCTACACCTTC CASSRFTGDWYGYTF
few NA TRBJ2-5 TRBV25-1 TGTGCCAGCAGCCCAGGTACAGCTGCAGAGACCCAGTACTTC CASSPGTAAETQYF